This T cell receptor beta chain came from a study of T cells in Graves' hyperthyroidism and ophthalmopathy. There were TCR beta CDR3 regions amplified from RNA transcripts. The study used the HTBI primer set for a first-round RT-PCR of the TCR CDR3. TCRdb analysed the multiplex PCR reads with MiXCR anew, one entry per CDR3 protein. The data contain about 640,000 distinct CDR3 sequences, around 20% of them seen just once; the ten biggest clones take up 30% to 40%. Germline assignment: CDR1 MNHNS and CDR2 SASEGT. The CDR3 length is 16 residues. V was cut by 6 bases and J by 0 bases, with 18 bases left in between.

The receptor's source is a man younger than 45 with Graves' ophthalmopathy. The V and J genes are TRBV6-1 and TRBJ2-7; D ambiguous. The source material was blood. The CDR3 coding sequence is TGTGCCAGCAGGAGTTCCGGGCCCATAATCTCCTACGAGCAGTACTTC. Its protein is CASRSSGPIISYEQYF.